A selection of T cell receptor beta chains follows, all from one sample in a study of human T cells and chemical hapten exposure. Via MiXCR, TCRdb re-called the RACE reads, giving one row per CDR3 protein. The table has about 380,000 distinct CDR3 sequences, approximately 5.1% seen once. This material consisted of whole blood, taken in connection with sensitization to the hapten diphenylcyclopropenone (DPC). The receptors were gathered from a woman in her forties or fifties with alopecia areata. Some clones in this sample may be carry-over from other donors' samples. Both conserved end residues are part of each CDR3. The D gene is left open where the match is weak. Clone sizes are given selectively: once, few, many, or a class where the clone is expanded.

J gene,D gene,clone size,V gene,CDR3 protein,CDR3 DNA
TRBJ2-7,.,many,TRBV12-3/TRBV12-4,CASSPVGPTRGGEQYF,TGTGCCAGCAGCCCCGTTGGGCCCACAAGGGGTGGGGAGCAGTACTTC
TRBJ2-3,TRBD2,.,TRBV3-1,CASSHGGARDTQYF,TGTGCCAGCAGCCACGGGGGGGCCAGAGATACGCAGTATTTT
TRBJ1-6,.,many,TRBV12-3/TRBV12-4,CASSFQADSPLHF,TGTGCCAGCAGTTTTCAGGCCGATTCACCCCTCCACTTT
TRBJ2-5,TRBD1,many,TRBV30,CAWSGQGMETQYF,TGTGCCTGGAGTGGACAGGGGATGGAGACCCAGTACTTC
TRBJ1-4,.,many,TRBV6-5,CASSSPGGLEKLFF,TGTGCCAGCAGTTCCCCCGGGGGCTTAGAAAAACTGTTTTTT
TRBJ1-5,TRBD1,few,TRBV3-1,CASSRGTGGEPQHF,TGTGCCAGCAGCCGCGGGACAGGGGGTGAGCCCCAGCATTTT
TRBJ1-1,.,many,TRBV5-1,CASSSIGASFMNTEAFF,TGCGCCAGCAGCTCTATTGGGGCTTCCTTTATGAACACTGAAGCTTTCTTT
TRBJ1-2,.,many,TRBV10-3,CAISLSGQGGDYGYTF,TGTGCCATCAGCCTATCCGGGCAGGGAGGCGACTATGGCTACACCTTC
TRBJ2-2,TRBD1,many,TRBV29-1,CSVEQGYTGELFF,TGCAGCGTGGAACAGGGGTACACCGGGGAGCTGTTTTTT
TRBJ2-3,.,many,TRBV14,CASSQDRGAGTDTQYF,TGTGCCAGCAGCCAAGATAGAGGGGCTGGAACAGATACGCAGTATTTT
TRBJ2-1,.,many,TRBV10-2,CASSPENEQFF,TGCGCCAGCAGTCCAGAGAATGAGCAGTTCTTC
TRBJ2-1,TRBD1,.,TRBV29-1,CSVEKDRPTYNEQFF,TGCAGCGTTGAGAAGGACAGGCCTACCTACAATGAGCAGTTCTTC
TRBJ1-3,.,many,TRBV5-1,CASSQDGFSGNTIYF,TGCGCCAGCAGCCAGGACGGCTTCTCTGGAAACACCATATATTTT
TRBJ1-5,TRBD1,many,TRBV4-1,CASSREGAGPFNQPQHF,TGCGCCAGCAGCCGAGAGGGGGCCGGACCATTCAATCAGCCCCAGCATTTT
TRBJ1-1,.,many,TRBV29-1,CSVEELTEGAFF,TGCAGCGTTGAAGAATTGACAGAAGGAGCTTTCTTT
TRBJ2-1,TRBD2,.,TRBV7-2,CASSSTGLAPSSEQFF,TGTGCCAGCAGCTCCACGGGACTAGCTCCGTCCAGTGAGCAGTTCTTC
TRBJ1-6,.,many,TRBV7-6,CASSPGKGGPLHF,TGTGCCAGCAGCCCTGGGAAGGGCGGACCCCTCCACTTT
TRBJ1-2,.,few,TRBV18,CASSPWADSTNYGYTF,TGTGCCAGCTCACCATGGGCAGATTCTACTAACTATGGCTACACCTTC
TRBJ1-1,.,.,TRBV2,CASRGQMNTEAFF,TGTGCCAGCCGCGGACAAATGAACACTGAAGCTTTCTTT
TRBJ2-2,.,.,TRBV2,CASRERTLANTGELFF,TGTGCCAGCAGGGAGAGGACACTCGCGAACACCGGGGAGCTGTTTTTT
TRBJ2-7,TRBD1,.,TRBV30,CAYTADRRRYPYEQYF,TGTGCCTACACCGCGGACAGGCGCCGATATCCCTACGAGCAGTACTTC
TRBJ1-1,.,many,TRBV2,CASSDVTGTEAFF,TGTGCCAGCAGTGATGTAACCGGGACTGAAGCTTTCTTT
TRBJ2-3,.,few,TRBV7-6,CASSLWDMGSKDTQYF,TGTGCCAGCAGCTTATGGGACATGGGCTCGAAAGATACGCAGTATTTT
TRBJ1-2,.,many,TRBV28,CASSSLTREGYGYTF,TGTGCCAGCAGTTCGTTGACAAGGGAGGGCTATGGCTACACCTTC
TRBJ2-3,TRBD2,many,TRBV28,CASSSRIIPAELAGPHTDTQYF,TGTGCCAGCAGTTCCCGTATTATCCCTGCTGAGCTAGCGGGACCCCACACAGATACGCAGTATTTT
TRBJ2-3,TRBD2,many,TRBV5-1,CASSPLITSGRTDTQYF,TGCGCCAGCAGCCCACTAATAACTAGCGGGAGAACAGATACGCAGTATTTT
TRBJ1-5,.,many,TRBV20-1,CSAATPVGYNQPQHF,TGCAGTGCTGCCACCCCTGTAGGATACAATCAGCCCCAGCATTTT
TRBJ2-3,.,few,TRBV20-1,CSAREGAPTDTQYF,TGCAGTGCTAGGGAGGGGGCACCCACAGATACGCAGTATTTT
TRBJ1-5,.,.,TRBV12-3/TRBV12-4,CASSRRQEAQPQHF,TGTGCCAGCAGCCGTCGACAGGAGGCCCAGCCCCAGCATTTT
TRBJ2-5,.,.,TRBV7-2,CASSGHTGIQETQYF,TGTGCCAGCAGCGGACATACAGGAATCCAAGAGACCCAGTACTTC
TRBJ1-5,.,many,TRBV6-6,CASTYPPGGTSNQPQHF,TGTGCCAGCACTTATCCCCCCGGGGGGACGAGCAATCAGCCCCAGCATTTT